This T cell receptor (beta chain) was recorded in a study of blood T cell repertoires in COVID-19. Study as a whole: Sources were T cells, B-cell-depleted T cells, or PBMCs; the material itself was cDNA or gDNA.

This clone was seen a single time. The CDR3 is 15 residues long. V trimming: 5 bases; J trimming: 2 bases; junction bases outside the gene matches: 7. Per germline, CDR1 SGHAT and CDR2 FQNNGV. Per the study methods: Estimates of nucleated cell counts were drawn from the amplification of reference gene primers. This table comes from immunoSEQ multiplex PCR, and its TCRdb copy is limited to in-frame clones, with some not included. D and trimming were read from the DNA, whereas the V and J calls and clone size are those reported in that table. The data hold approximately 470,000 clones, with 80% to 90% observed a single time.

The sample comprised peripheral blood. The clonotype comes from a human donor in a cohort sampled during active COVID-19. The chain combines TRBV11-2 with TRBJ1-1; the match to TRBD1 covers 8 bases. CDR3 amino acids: CASSVLTGANTEAFF. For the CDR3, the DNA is TGTGCCAGCAGCGTCTTGACAGGGGCAAACACTGAAGCTTTCTTT.